The 11 T cell receptor beta chains below come from one sample, sequenced in a study of Tregs in tolerant kidney transplant recipients. Profiled with immunoSEQ multiplex PCR; TCRdb holds only in-frame clones, not every one. The table includes around 77,000 clones, about 98% detected once. Specimen: CD4+ T cells from blood, collected before the transplant. The receptors were gathered from a human donor who received a combined kidney and bone marrow transplant.

This rearrangement joins TRBV2 to TRBJ1-1, with D possibly being TRBD1 (5 bases). V was clipped by 5 bases and J by 5 bases, with 9 bases between them. CDR1 is SNHLY and CDR2 is FYNNEI in the germline V gene. CDR3 length equals 12 residues. The CDR3 bases are TGTGCCAGCAGTCCCCAGGGTACTGAAGCTTTCTTT. Translated, it gives CASSPQGTEAFF.

The chain has TRBV19 and TRBJ2-1, with D maybe TRBD1 (5 bases). The CDR3 is 16 residues long. V was clipped by 2 bases and J by 2 bases, with 13 bases between them. CDR1 is LNHDA, CDR2 SQIVND, per germline (reference sequence). The CDR3 sequence: CASSIFSGMPYNEQFF. In DNA, the CDR3 is TGTGCCAGTAGTATATTTTCAGGGATGCCCTACAATGAGCAGTTCTTC.

The chain has TRBV9 and TRBJ2-4, with 8 bases matching TRBD2. Germline V gives CDR1 SGDLS, CDR2 YYNGEE. Trimming took 5 bases from V and 1 from J; bases not matched to a gene: 5. The CDR3 sequence is 15 residues long. The CDR3 nucleotides read TGTGCCAGCAGGGAGCGGGAGACGGCCAAAAACATTCAGTACTTC. Translating gives CASRERETAKNIQYF.

The J gene is TRBJ2-5, the V gene TRBV5-1; a possible D gene is TRBD1 (6 bases). Germline V gives CDR1 SGHRS, CDR2 YFSETQ. Trimming removed 4 bases at V and 2 bases at J, with 12 bases between. The CDR3 length is 14 residues. The CDR3 loop reads CASSPGTLQETQYF. CDR3 DNA: TGCGCCAGCAGCCCTGGGACACTGCAAGAGACCCAGTACTTC.

This sequence joins TRBV7-2 and TRBJ2-3; D gene ambiguous. V was shortened by 6 bases and J by 0 bases, with 19 bases between the two germline ends. In germline, CDR1 is SGHTA, CDR2 FQGNSA. The length of the CDR3 is 17 residues. The CDR3 region is CASSSVSTALSTDTQYF. The CDR3 DNA reads as TGTGCCAGCAGTTCAGTCTCGACTGCATTGAGCACAGATACGCAGTATTTT.

This clone showed up just once. This rearrangement joins TRBV6-1 to TRBJ2-2, with 7 bases identical to TRBD1. The ends lost 5 bases at V and 6 bases at J; junction bases unmatched: 6. This CDR3 has 14 amino acids. The V gene's germline CDR1 is MNHNS and CDR2 SASEGT. For the CDR3, the DNA is TGTGCCAGCAGTAGGGGGCGTTACGCCGGGGAGCTGTTTTTT. Translating it yields CASSRGRYAGELFF.

This sequence joins TRBV7-2 and TRBJ1-2; no firm D call. In germline, CDR1 is SGHTA, CDR2 FQGNSA. The CDR3 is 14 residues long. V was shortened by 1 base and J by 6 bases, with 12 bases between the two germline ends. The CDR3 protein is CASSLGRGMDGYTF. The CDR3 region has the DNA TGTGCCAGCAGCTTAGGTCGTGGCATGGATGGCTACACCTTC.

The chain carries TRBV7-3 and TRBJ1-1; TRBD1 might be the D (5 bases). This CDR3 is built from 13 residues. Germline V gene data show CDR1 as SGHTA and CDR2 as FQGTGA. V lost 4 bases, J lost 1 base, and 7 bases lay in between. In DNA, the CDR3 is TGTGCCAGCAGCTCCACAGGGAACACTGAAGCTTTCTTT. Protein sequence: CASSSTGNTEAFF.

The V gene is TRBV5-5, the J gene TRBJ2-7; no clear D. This CDR3 contains 12 residues. V was shortened by 1 base and J by 2 bases, with 4 bases between the two germline ends. Germline V gene data show CDR1 as SGHKS and CDR2 as YYEKEE (reference sequence). CDR3: CASSLNTYEQYF. The CDR3 region has the DNA TGTGCCAGCAGCTTGAACACCTACGAGCAGTACTTC.

DNA for the CDR3: TGTGCCAGTAGTATGGCGGTAGCGGGGGGGCCTAGGGCAGATACGCAGTATTTT. Translated, it gives CASSMAVAGGPRADTQYF. This rearrangement joins TRBV19 to TRBJ2-3; the match to TRBD2 covers 11 bases. The CDR3 is 18 residues long. CDR1 and CDR2 (germline): LNHDA, SQIVND (reference sequence). Germline trimming cut 3 bases from V and 4 bases from J; bases unmatched to any gene: 12. Full variable domain (remainder filled in from reference TRBV19 and TRBJ2-3): DGGITQSPKYLFRKEGQNVTLSCEQNLNHDAMYWYRQDPGQGLRLIYYSQIVNDFQKGDIAEGYSVSREKKESFPLTVTSAQKNPTAFYLCASSMAVAGGPRADTQYFGPGTRLTVL.

The chain joins TRBV27 to TRBJ2-3, with 15 bases aligning to TRBD2. After removal of 5 bases from V and 4 bases from J, the junction contained 4 bases not matched to a gene. Germline CDR1 reads MNHEY; CDR2 reads SMNVEV (reference sequence). CDR3 length equals 16 residues. CDR3 in DNA: TGTGCCAGCAGTCCAAGGACTAGCGGGGGGGCAGATACGCAGTATTTT. This codes for CASSPRTSGGADTQYF.